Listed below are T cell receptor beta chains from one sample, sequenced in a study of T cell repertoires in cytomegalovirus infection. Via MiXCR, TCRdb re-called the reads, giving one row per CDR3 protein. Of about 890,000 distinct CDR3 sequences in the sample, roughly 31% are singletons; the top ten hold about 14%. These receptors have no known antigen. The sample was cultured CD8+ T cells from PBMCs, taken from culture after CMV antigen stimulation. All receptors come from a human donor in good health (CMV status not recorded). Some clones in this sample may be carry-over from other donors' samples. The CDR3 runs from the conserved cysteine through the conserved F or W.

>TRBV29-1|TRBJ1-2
CSVENRVIDGYTF
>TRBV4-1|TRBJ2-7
CASSQVVRISYEQYF
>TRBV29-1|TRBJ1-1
CSVVGGESTEAFF
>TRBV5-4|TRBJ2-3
CASSFDRAPTDTQYF
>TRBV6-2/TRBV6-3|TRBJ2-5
CASSPWKEETQYF
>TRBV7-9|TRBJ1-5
CASSSPGQALQPQHF
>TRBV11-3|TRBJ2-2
CASSTRRGRDAGELFF
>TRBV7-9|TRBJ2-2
CASSSGPLQRTSGGTNTGELFF
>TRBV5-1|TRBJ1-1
CASSVRGDEAFF
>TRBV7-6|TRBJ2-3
CASSLRDSDTQYF
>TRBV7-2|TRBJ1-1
CASSLARGVNTEAFF
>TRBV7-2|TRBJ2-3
CASSLKWGGTDTQYF
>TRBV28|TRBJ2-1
CASVYQGSYNEQFF
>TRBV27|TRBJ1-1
CASSGQGIEAFF
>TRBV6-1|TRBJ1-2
CASRITGSHGYTF
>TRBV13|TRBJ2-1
CASSLAEERGAYNEQFF
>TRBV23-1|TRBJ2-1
CASSKQRAWSCPYNEQFF
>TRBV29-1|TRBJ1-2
CSVPKTSYGYTF
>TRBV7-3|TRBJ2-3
CASSLEGPPTDTQYF
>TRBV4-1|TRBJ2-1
CASSQDEETGWNEQFF
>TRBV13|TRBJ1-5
CASSLGLGGSQPQHF
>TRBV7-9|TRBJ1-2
CASSLAQGADYGYTF
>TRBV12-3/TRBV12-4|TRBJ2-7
CASSLRGGSEQYF
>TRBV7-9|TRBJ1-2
CASSLAQPWDTF
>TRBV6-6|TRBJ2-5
CASSYSGGGGETQYF
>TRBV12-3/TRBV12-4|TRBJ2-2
CASSSRRGPPSGTGELFF
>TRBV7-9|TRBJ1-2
CASSFPGQSLVPF
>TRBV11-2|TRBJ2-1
CASSLGPGKNYNEQFF
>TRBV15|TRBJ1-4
CATSTKLARPLFF
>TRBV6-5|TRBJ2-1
CASSLIALAEYNEQFF
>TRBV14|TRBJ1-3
CASSQEWPGNTIYF
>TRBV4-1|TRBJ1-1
CASSQPPERTEAFF
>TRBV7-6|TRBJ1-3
CASSSPPDSAGNTIYF
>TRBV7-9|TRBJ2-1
CASSSRDTSSYNEQFF
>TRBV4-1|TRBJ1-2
CASAPRVGGNYGYTF
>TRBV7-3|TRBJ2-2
CASSLIKGSGELFF
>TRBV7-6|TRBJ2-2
CASSRRGRTGELFF
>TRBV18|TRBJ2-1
CASPDFSGGVTEQFF
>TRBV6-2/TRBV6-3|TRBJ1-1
CASSDSGTGGLNTEAFF
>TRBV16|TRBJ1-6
CASSQSQYNSPLHF
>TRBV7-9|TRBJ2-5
CASSLGPTQETQYF
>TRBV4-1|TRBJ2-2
CASSQGTGRSLTGELFF
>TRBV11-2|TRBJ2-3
CASSLGGFRTDTQYF
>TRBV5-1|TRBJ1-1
CASSDQRQGFTEAFF
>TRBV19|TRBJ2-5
CASSRGVGDIIQETQYF
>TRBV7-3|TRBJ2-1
CASTQGGLAGGPIF
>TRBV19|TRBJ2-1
CASSTPSGEYSYNEQFF
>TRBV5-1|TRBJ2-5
CANSLAILPTSGEETQYF
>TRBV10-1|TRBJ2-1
CASSDPGTNEQFF
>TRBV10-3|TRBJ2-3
CAIRTIIRGGATDTQYF